The TCR beta chain described here comes from a study of OX40 agonist ivuxolimab in advanced cancers. The protocol was immunoSEQ multiplex PCR, while the TCRdb copy is restricted to in-frame clones and leaves out a portion. The repertoire holds tens of thousands of clones, with roughly 91% as singletons. Whole-study results and caveats: The expanded peripheral T cells' antigen specificity was not determined.

Trimming took 4 bases from V and 2 from J, leaving 6 bases between them. This CDR3 comprises 12 residues. Germline V gene data show CDR1 as SGHRS and CDR2 as YFSETQ. About this clone itself: Its target is not known.

The sample consisted of CD4+ or CD8+ T cells sorted from blood, taken in a trial of the OX40 agonist ivuxolimab. The sequence was collected from an adult with an advanced solid tumor such as melanoma, head and neck, liver or kidney cancer. The J gene is TRBJ2-5, the V gene TRBV5-1; D is uncertain. The CDR3 sequence is CASSLQQETQYF. As DNA, the CDR3 is TGCGCCAGCAGCCTGCAACAAGAGACCCAGTACTTC.